The source of this T cell receptor (beta chain) is a study of cytotoxic CD8 clonotypes in ibrutinib-treated CLL. Study context: Per sample, productive templates averaged approximately 260,000 and productive rearrangements averaged 94,082. General study findings and limits: Clonality correlated strongly with circulating CD8+ T cells and exceeded age-matched healthy donors at baseline.

The V gene lost 3 bases and the J gene lost 2 bases, with 2 bases spanning the gap. The CDR3 spans 12 residues. Germline V lookup: CDR1 LNHDA, CDR2 SQIVND (reference sequence). With respect to this clone: Its cognate antigen is unknown.

The planned depth of sequencing spanned 1 in 200,000 to 1 in 1 million T cells. Assay used: immunoSEQ multiplex PCR; TCRdb lists only in-frame clones, some missing. The sample consists of more than 6,500 clones, 70% to 75% of them appearing once. The clonotype was recovered from a human donor with chronic lymphocytic leukemia. The chain recombines TRBV19 with TRBJ1-5; D gene uncertain. The specimen comprised PBMCs, sampled before ibrutinib treatment. CDR3: CASSIGNQPQHF. CDR3 in DNA: TGTGCCAGTAGTATTGGCAATCAGCCCCAGCATTTT.